These T cell receptor beta chains were read from a single sample in a study of CD8+ T cells in alopecia areata. Profiling relied on immunoSEQ multiplex PCR, and the TCRdb table lists in-frame clones only, not all of them. Of 110,000 to 150,000 clones listed, nearly 55% are singletons. Here the sequenced sample was CD8+ T cells sorted from blood, taken at week 4, from a patient treated with tofacitinib. These TCRs come from a human donor with alopecia areata. The CDR3 runs from the conserved cysteine through the conserved F or W. The D gene is left open where the match is weak. A row's size may be missing; if present it is once, few, many or a size class.

>TRBJ2-1|few|-|TRBV10-3
CAISEGWPTPHNEQFF
TGTGCCATCAGTGAGGGGTGGCCGACTCCCCACAATGAGCAGTTCTTC
>TRBJ1-2|-|TRBD1|TRBV5-6
CASMPSRGQDYGYTF
TGTGCCAGCATGCCTTCGAGGGGGCAAGACTATGGCTACACCTTC
>TRBJ1-1|-|TRBD1|TRBV27
CASSRTGVGTEAFF
TGTGCCAGCAGCCGAACAGGGGTGGGCACTGAAGCTTTCTTT
>TRBJ1-5|-|-|TRBV30
CAWTRKGGKRDQPQHF
TGTGCCTGGACCCGTAAGGGGGGTAAGAGGGATCAGCCCCAGCATTTT
>TRBJ2-7|many|-|TRBV7-9
CASSFEGWGEQYF
TGTGCCAGCAGCTTCGAGGGTTGGGGCGAGCAGTACTTC
>TRBJ2-7|-|TRBD1|TRBV6-5
CASSIGTGAYEQYF
TGTGCCAGCAGCATCGGGACAGGGGCCTACGAGCAGTACTTC
>TRBJ2-2|once|-|TRBV11-2
CASSLGVPGELFF
TGTGCCAGCAGCTTGGGTGTTCCCGGGGAGCTGTTTTTT
>TRBJ1-4|few|TRBD1|TRBV23-1
CASSQFPPDRGGTNEKLFF
TGCGCCAGCAGTCAATTTCCTCCGGACAGGGGCGGTACTAATGAAAAACTGTTTTTT
>TRBJ2-7|-|TRBD1|TRBV27
CASSLRGPPEQYF
TGTGCCAGCAGTTTAAGGGGGCCGCCTGAGCAGTACTTC
>TRBJ2-7|-|-|TRBV5-6
CASSFEGALGEQYF
TGTGCCAGCAGCTTCGAGGGTGCATTGGGGGAGCAGTACTTC
>TRBJ1-6|-|-|TRBV27
CASSLRSYNSPLHF
TGTGCCAGCAGTTTGCGGAGCTATAATTCACCCCTCCACTTT
>TRBJ1-1|-|TRBD1|TRBV9
CASSAQTGGIDRAFF
TGTGCCAGCAGCGCCCAGACAGGGGGAATAGATCGTGCTTTCTTT
>TRBJ2-2|-|-|TRBV7-9
CATQTGWGNTGELFF
TGTGCCACCCAAACGGGGTGGGGAAACACCGGGGAGCTGTTTTTT
>TRBJ1-1|-|TRBD1|TRBV30
CAWSLTGFTEAFF
TGTGCCTGGAGTCTGACAGGGTTCACTGAAGCTTTCTTT
>TRBJ2-2|-|-|TRBV5-6
CASSLRASAGELFF
TGTGCCAGCAGCTTACGGGCGAGCGCCGGGGAGCTGTTTTTT
>TRBJ2-3|-|-|TRBV6-5
CASSYSPSGSTDTQYF
TGTGCCAGCAGTTACTCGCCCAGCGGGAGCACAGATACGCAGTATTTT
>TRBJ2-3|-|TRBD2|TRBV27
CALGRGGTDTQYF
TGTGCCCTTGGCCGGGGGGGCACAGATACGCAGTATTTT
>TRBJ2-7|few|TRBD1|TRBV27
CASMSGGEQYF
TGTGCCAGCATGTCAGGGGGAGAGCAGTACTTC
>TRBJ2-5|-|-|TRBV4-1
CASGQRGGEGETQYF
TGCGCCAGCGGGCAAAGGGGGGGTGAGGGAGAGACCCAGTACTTC
>TRBJ2-7|-|TRBD1|TRBV13
CASSLEQGVSYEQYF
TGTGCCAGCAGCCTAGAACAGGGGGTGTCCTACGAGCAGTACTTC
>TRBJ1-1|-|-|TRBV6-5
CASSYGGNTEAFF
TGTGCCAGCAGTTACGGGGGGAACACTGAAGCTTTCTTT
>TRBJ1-2|-|TRBD1|TRBV6-5
CASSYSATGIGDGYTF
TGTGCCAGCAGTTACTCTGCGACAGGGATAGGAGATGGCTACACCTTC
>TRBJ2-7|once|TRBD1|TRBV29-1
CSVFDRESYEQYF
TGCAGCGTTTTCGACAGGGAATCCTACGAGCAGTACTTC
>TRBJ2-7|-|-|TRBV10-2
CASSGRQSGYEQYF
TGCGCCAGCAGTGGTAGACAGTCCGGTTACGAGCAGTACTTC
>TRBJ1-4|-|TRBD1|TRBV11-2
CASSSNRGHFEKLFF
TGTGCCAGCAGCTCCAACAGGGGGCATTTTGAAAAACTGTTTTTT
>TRBJ2-6|-|-|TRBV30
CAWSGSDSFAGANVLTF
TGTGCCTGGAGTGGATCGGACTCCTTTGCAGGGGCCAACGTCCTGACTTTC
>TRBJ2-7|few|-|TRBV5-6
CASSLGWGPREQYF
TGTGCCAGCAGCTTGGGCTGGGGGCCTCGCGAGCAGTACTTC
>TRBJ1-1|few|-|TRBV9
CASSPGGPEAFF
TGTGCCAGCAGCCCCGGGGGCCCTGAAGCTTTCTTT
>TRBJ1-4|-|TRBD1|TRBV7-9
CAISPATGDEKLFF
TGTGCCATATCTCCGGCGACAGGGGATGAAAAACTGTTTTTT
>TRBJ2-1|-|TRBD2|TRBV6-4
CASTLAGGYNEQFF
TGTGCCAGCACTCTAGCGGGGGGGTACAATGAGCAGTTCTTC
>TRBJ1-4|few|-|TRBV10-2
CASSDTLELFF
TGCGCCTCCAGCGACACGCTGGAACTGTTTTTT
>TRBJ2-5|-|-|TRBV7-9
CASSLDGVETQYF
TGTGCCAGCAGCTTAGACGGCGTCGAGACCCAGTACTTC
>TRBJ2-2|-|-|TRBV5-4
CASSTPTGNTGELFF
TGTGCCAGCAGTACTCCGACAGGGAACACCGGGGAGCTGTTTTTT
>TRBJ2-5|-|-|TRBV13
CASSLAQQETQYF
TGTGCCAGCAGCTTAGCACAGCAAGAGACCCAGTACTTC
>TRBJ2-2|-|-|TRBV5-6
CASSLGLFDGELFF
TGTGCCAGCAGCTTGGGACTGTTCGACGGGGAGCTGTTTTTT
>TRBJ1-2|-|-|TRBV29-1
CSVEWTGYTF
TGCAGCGTTGAATGGACGGGCTACACCTTC
>TRBJ2-7|-|TRBD1|TRBV19
CASSQWDRSSYEQYF
TGTGCCAGCAGCCAGTGGGACAGGAGCTCCTACGAGCAGTACTTC
>TRBJ2-1|-|TRBD2|TRBV6-4
CASSIAGGSYNEQFF
TGTGCCAGCAGTATCGCGGGGGGGAGCTACAATGAGCAGTTCTTC
>TRBJ2-1|-|-|TRBV6-6
CASSRAEQFF
TGTGCCAGCAGCCGGGCTGAGCAGTTCTTC
>TRBJ2-5|-|-|TRBV7-9
CASSLPRTQETQYF
TGTGCCAGCAGCCTCCCCCGAACCCAAGAGACCCAGTACTTC
>TRBJ1-5|-|-|TRBV4-1
CASSPREGNQPQHF
TGCGCCAGCAGCCCCCGGGAGGGCAATCAGCCCCAGCATTTT
>TRBJ2-7|once|-|TRBV4-3
CASSQDVGTYEQYF
TGCGCCAGCAGCCAAGATGTCGGTACCTACGAGCAGTACTTC
>TRBJ2-7|few|-|TRBV29-1
CSVGRGSYEQYF
TGCAGCGTTGGTAGGGGTTCCTACGAGCAGTACTTC
>TRBJ2-3|-|-|TRBV13
CASSLRVGSTDTQYF
TGTGCCAGCAGCCTACGGGTCGGCTCCACAGATACGCAGTATTTT
>TRBJ2-1|-|TRBD1|TRBV5-6
CASSFGTGGSEQFF
TGTGCCAGCAGCTTCGGGACAGGGGGCAGTGAGCAGTTCTTC
>TRBJ2-4|-|-|TRBV7-3
CASSLGQGLSKNIQYF
TGTGCCAGCAGCTTAGGGCAGGGTTTATCCAAAAACATTCAGTACTTC
>TRBJ2-3|-|TRBD2|TRBV13
CASSFRLAGVRDTQYF
TGTGCCAGCAGCTTCAGACTAGCGGGGGTTAGAGATACGCAGTATTTT
>TRBJ2-3|-|-|TRBV6-5
CASSPVLGVPDTQYF
TGTGCCAGCAGCCCCGTGTTAGGGGTTCCAGATACGCAGTATTTT
>TRBJ2-1|-|TRBD1|TRBV19
CASSRSIRGPEQFF
TGTGCCAGTAGTAGATCCATCAGGGGGCCTGAGCAGTTCTTC
>TRBJ1-2|few|-|TRBV9
CASSPFPGQNYGYTF
TGTGCCAGCAGCCCCTTCCCGGGACAAAACTATGGCTACACCTTC
>TRBJ1-1|few|TRBD1|TRBV29-1
CSAETGALNTEAFF
TGCAGCGCGGAAACAGGGGCCCTGAACACTGAAGCTTTCTTT
>TRBJ2-7|-|-|TRBV6-1
CASSAQGYEQYF
TGTGCCAGCAGTGCTCAGGGGTACGAGCAGTACTTC
>TRBJ2-1|-|-|TRBV27
CASSLSYGGDPYNEQFF
TGTGCCAGCAGTTTATCTTACGGCGGGGACCCCTACAATGAGCAGTTCTTC